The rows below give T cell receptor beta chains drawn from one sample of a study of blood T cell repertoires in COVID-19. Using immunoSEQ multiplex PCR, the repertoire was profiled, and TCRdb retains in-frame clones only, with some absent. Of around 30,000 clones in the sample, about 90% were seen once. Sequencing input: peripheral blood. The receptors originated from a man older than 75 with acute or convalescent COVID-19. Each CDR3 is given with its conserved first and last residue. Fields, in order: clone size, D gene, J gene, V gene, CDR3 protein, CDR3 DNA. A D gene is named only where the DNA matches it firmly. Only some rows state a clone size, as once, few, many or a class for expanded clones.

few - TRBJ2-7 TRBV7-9 CASSLGGWKHEQYF TGTGCCAGCAGCTTAGGAGGGTGGAAACACGAGCAGTACTTC
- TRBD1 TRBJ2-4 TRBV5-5 CASSFLGQRNIQYF TGTGCCAGCAGCTTTCTGGGACAGCGAAACATTCAGTACTTC
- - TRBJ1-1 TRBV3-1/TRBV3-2 CASSQRWGEGEAFF TGTGCCAGCAGCCAGCGGTGGGGGGAGGGTGAAGCTTTCTTT
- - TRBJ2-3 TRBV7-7 CASSLASGRTDTQYF TGTGCCAGCAGCTTAGCGTCAGGGCGGACAGATACGCAGTATTTT
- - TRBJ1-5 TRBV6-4 CASSREVNQPQHF TGTGCCAGCTCCAGGGAAGTCAATCAGCCCCAGCATTTT
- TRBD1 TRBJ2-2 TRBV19 CASSTGQGYTGELFF TGTGCCAGTAGTACGGGACAGGGTTACACCGGGGAGCTGTTTTTT
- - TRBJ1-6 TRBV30 CAWSGSSYNSPLHF TGTGCCTGGAGTGGGAGCTCCTATAATTCACCCCTCCACTTT
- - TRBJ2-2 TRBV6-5 CASGATGYTGELFF TGTGCCAGCGGGGCGACAGGTTACACCGGGGAGCTGTTTTTT
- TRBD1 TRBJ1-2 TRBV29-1 CSVGGPGQGYGYTF TGCAGCGTTGGGGGACCCGGACAGGGCTATGGCTACACCTTC
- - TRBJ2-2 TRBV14 CASSPPQGGNTGELFF TGTGCCAGCAGCCCACCCCAGGGGGGGAACACCGGGGAGCTGTTTTTT
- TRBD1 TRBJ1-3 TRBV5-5 CASSRTGSGNTIYF TGTGCCAGCAGCCGGACAGGGTCCGGAAACACCATATATTTT
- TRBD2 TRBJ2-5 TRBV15 CATSLRSGGQETQYF TGTGCCACCAGCCTTCGTAGCGGGGGACAAGAGACCCAGTACTTC
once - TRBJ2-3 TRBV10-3 CAISESGHRSTDTQYF TGTGCCATCAGTGAGTCGGGACACCGAAGCACAGATACGCAGTATTTT
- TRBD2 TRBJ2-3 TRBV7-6 CASSPGLADTDTQYF TGTGCCAGCAGTCCAGGACTAGCGGACACAGATACGCAGTATTTT
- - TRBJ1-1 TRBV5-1 CASSLQGTDTEAFF TGCGCCAGCAGCTTGCAGGGGACGGACACTGAAGCTTTCTTT
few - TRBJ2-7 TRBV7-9 CASSPTGSWDEQYF TGTGCCAGCAGCCCCACAGGGAGTTGGGACGAGCAGTACTTC
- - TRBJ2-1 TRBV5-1 CASSLSSILNNEQFF TGCGCCAGCAGCCTCTCTAGTATACTCAACAATGAGCAGTTCTTC
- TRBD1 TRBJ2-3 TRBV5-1 CASRTSGTGSDTQYF TGCGCCAGCAGAACCTCCGGGACAGGGTCCGATACGCAGTATTTT
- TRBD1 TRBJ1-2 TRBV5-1 CASSLDAGTGLGYTF TGCGCCAGCAGCTTGGACGCCGGGACAGGGTTGGGCTACACCTTC
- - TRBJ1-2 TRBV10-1 CASSEGPTYGYTF TGCGCCAGCAGTGAGGGGCCTACCTATGGCTACACCTTC
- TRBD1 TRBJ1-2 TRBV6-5 CASTSSTGNYGYTF TGTGCCAGCACATCCTCGACAGGGAACTATGGCTACACCTTC
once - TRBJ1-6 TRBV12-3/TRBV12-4 CASSLRRNSPLHF TGTGCCAGCAGTTTACGTAGAAATTCACCCCTCCACTTT
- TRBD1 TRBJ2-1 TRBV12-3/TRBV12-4 CASSLGQYNEQFF TGTGCCAGCAGTTTGGGACAGTACAATGAGCAGTTCTTC
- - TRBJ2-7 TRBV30 CAWSVGPYEQYF TGTGCCTGGAGTGTTGGGCCTTATGAGCAGTACTTC
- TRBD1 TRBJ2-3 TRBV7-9 CASSPTGATDTQYF TGTGCCAGCAGCCCGACAGGGGCCACAGATACGCAGTATTTT
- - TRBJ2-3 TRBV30 CAWGAADTQYF TGTGCCTGGGGTGCGGCAGATACGCAGTATTTT
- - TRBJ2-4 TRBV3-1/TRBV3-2 CASSQLSKPNPIQYF TGTGCCAGCAGCCAATTATCTAAGCCAAACCCCATTCAGTACTTC
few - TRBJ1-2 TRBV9 CASSVEDSYGYTF TGTGCCAGCAGCGTAGAGGACAGCTATGGCTACACCTTC
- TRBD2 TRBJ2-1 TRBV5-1 CASRPAGGFQNEQFF TGCGCCAGCAGACCAGCGGGGGGGTTTCAGAATGAGCAGTTCTTC
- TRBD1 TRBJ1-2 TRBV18 CASSRTDRSIDGYTF TGTGCCAGCTCACGAACGGACAGGTCTATTGATGGCTACACCTTC
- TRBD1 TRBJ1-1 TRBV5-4 CASSPRQGTLNTEAFF TGTGCCAGCAGCCCGCGACAGGGAACTTTGAACACTGAAGCTTTCTTT
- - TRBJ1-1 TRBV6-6 CASSYAEATLNTEAFF TGTGCCAGCAGTTACGCGGAAGCTACCCTGAACACTGAAGCTTTCTTT
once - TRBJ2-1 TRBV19 CASSIGTGNEQFF TGTGCCAGTAGTATAGGGACTGGAAATGAGCAGTTCTTC
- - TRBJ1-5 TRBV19 CASSIGPTGNQPQHF TGTGCCAGTAGTATTGGGCCTACTGGCAATCAGCCCCAGCATTTT
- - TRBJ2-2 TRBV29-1 CSVEGATGELFF TGCAGCGTTGAAGGGGCGACCGGGGAGCTGTTTTTT
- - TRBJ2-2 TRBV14 CASSQDLGGTGELFF TGTGCCAGCAGCCAAGATCTCGGGGGCACCGGGGAGCTGTTTTTT
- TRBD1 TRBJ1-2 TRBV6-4 CASRKEGQGGYGYTF TGTGCCAGCAGGAAGGAGGGGCAGGGGGGCTATGGCTACACCTTC
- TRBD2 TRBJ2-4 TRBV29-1 CSVAEGLAGGIQYF TGCAGCGTTGCCGAAGGACTAGCGGGAGGCATTCAGTACTTC
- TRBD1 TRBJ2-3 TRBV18 CASSAGQGLDTQYF TGTGCCAGCTCAGCGGGACAGGGTCTGGATACGCAGTATTTT
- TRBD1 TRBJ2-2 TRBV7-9 CASSLAPTGTYTGELFF TGTGCCAGCAGCTTAGCTCCGACAGGGACCTACACCGGGGAGCTGTTTTTT
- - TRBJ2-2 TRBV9 CASSVAQGNTGELFF TGTGCCAGCAGCGTAGCACAGGGAAACACCGGGGAGCTGTTTTTT
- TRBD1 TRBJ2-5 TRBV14 CASSLDRAGGETQYF TGTGCCAGCAGCCTAGACAGGGCAGGTGGAGAGACCCAGTACTTC
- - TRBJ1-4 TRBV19 CASSGQGGEKLFF TGTGCCAGTAGTGGTCAGGGTGGTGAAAAACTGTTTTTT
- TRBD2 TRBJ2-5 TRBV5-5 CASSLSPGGGAVETQYF TGTGCCAGCAGCTTGAGCCCAGGCGGGGGGGCAGTAGAGACCCAGTACTTC
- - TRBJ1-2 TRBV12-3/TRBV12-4 CASSRTDYTF TGTGCCAGCAGTCGCACTGACTACACCTTC
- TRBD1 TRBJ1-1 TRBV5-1 CASSPGQGDTEAFF TGCGCCAGCAGCCCCGGACAGGGTGACACTGAAGCTTTCTTT
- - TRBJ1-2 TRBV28 CASSIAGSLAGYTF TGTGCCAGCAGTATCGCAGGGTCCCTGGCGGGCTACACCTTC
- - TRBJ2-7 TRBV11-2 CASSQDWFGEQYF TGTGCCAGCAGCCAGGACTGGTTCGGCGAGCAGTACTTC
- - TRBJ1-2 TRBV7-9 CASSLVPGTQSYGYTF TGTGCCAGCAGCTTAGTTCCCGGGACACAGTCCTATGGCTACACCTTC
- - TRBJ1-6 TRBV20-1 CSASLGRNSPLHF TGCAGTGCTAGTCTGGGGAGGAATTCACCCCTCCACTTT
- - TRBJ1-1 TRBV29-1 CSVRTDPNTEAFF TGCAGCGTAAGGACAGACCCGAACACTGAAGCTTTCTTT
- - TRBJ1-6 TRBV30 CAWSVRGGNSPLHF TGTGCCTGGAGTGTACGGGGGGGCAATTCACCCCTCCACTTT
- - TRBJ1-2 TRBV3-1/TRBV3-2 CASSQDAPGGYTF TGTGCCAGCAGCCAAGATGCCCCGGGGGGCTACACCTTC
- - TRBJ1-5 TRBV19 CASSRGVYSNQPQHF TGTGCCAGTAGTAGAGGCGTTTATAGCAATCAGCCCCAGCATTTT
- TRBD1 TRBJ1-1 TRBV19 CASTLRGTGGRGTEAFF TGTGCCAGTACCCTACGGGGGACAGGGGGCCGGGGGACTGAAGCTTTCTTT
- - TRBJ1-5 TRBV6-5 CASSSAQGLRQPQHF TGTGCCAGCAGTTCGGCACAGGGTCTCAGGCAGCCCCAGCATTTT
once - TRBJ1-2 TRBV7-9 CASSLGVRTANYGYTF TGTGCCAGCAGCTTAGGGGTCCGAACAGCTAACTATGGCTACACCTTC
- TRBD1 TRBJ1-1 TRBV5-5 CASSRAGGATGSGEAFF TGTGCCAGCAGCCGTGCAGGGGGCGCGACTGGATCGGGGGAAGCTTTCTTT
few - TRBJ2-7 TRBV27 CASSLAGQSYEQYF TGTGCCAGCAGTTTGGCAGGGCAGTCCTACGAGCAGTACTTC